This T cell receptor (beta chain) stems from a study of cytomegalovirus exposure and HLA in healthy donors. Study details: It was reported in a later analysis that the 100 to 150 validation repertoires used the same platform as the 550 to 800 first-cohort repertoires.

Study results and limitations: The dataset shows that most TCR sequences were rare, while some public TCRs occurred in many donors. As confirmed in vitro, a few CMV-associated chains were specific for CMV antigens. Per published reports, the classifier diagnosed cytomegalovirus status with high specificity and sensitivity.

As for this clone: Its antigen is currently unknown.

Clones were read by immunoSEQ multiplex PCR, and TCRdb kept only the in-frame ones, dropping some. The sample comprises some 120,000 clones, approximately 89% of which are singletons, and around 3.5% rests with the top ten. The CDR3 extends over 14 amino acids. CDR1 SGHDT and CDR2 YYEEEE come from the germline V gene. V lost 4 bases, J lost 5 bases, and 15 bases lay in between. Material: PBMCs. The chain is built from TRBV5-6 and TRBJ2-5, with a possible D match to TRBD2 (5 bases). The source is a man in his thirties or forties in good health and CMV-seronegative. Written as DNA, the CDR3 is TGTGCCAGCAGCCCCCGACGGGGTGGGGAGACCCAGTACTTC. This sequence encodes CASSPRRGGETQYF.